The 3 T cell receptor beta chains given below trace back to one sample, sequenced in a study of beta chain features in type 1 diabetes. Of the isolated RNA, all was reverse transcribed, and so the sequenced material was expressed TCRB transcripts. TCRdb's table, derived via immunoSEQ multiplex PCR, lists solely in-frame clones and lacks some. The sample consists of 250,000 to 350,000 clones, about 14% of them appearing once. The sequenced material came from central memory CD4+ T cells from blood. Receptors were obtained from a young man in good health.

This chain connects TRBV7-9 to TRBJ2-2; the D call may be TRBD1 or TRBD2 (5 bases each). Germline V lookup: CDR1 SEHNR, CDR2 FQNEAQ (reference sequence). The CDR3 is 16 amino acids. V dropped 0 bases and J dropped 6 bases, with 14 bases sitting between them. The CDR3 is CASSLAQGSRAGELFF. DNA of the CDR3: TGTGCCAGCAGCTTAGCGCAGGGATCGAGGGCCGGGGAGCTGTTTTTT.

The V and J genes are TRBV4-3 and TRBJ2-7, with D possibly matching TRBD2 (5 bases). This CDR3 comprises 14 residues. Trimming took 0 bases from V and 3 from J, leaving 9 bases between them. Germline values: CDR1 LGHNA, CDR2 YSLEER. The CDR3 protein is CASSQDRGNYEQYF. CDR3 bases: TGCGCCAGCAGCCAAGACCGGGGAAACTACGAGCAGTACTTC.

This clone was found a few times. The chain is built from TRBV5-6 and TRBJ2-7; no definite D call. The CDR3 has 15 residues. Germline assignment: CDR1 SGHDT and CDR2 YYEEEE. V was trimmed by 0 bases and J by 3 bases, leaving 13 bases between them. The CDR3 DNA follows: TGTGCCAGCAGCTTGGATGCCAGAAGATACTACGAGCAGTACTTC. This codes for CASSLDARRYYEQYF.